One and the same sample provided the 32 T cell receptor beta chains below, sequenced in a study of early T cells in non-severe SARS-CoV-2 infection. One entry per CDR3 protein results from TCRdb running MiXCR on the 5' RACE reads. The repertoire holds roughly 33,000 distinct CDR3 sequences, with less than 5.5% as singletons. Sequencing input: whole blood. The receptors derive from an adult who was a healthcare worker with PCR-confirmed SARS-CoV-2 infection or an uninfected control (not recorded which).

This clonotype occurred a few times. V usage is TRBV11-2 and J usage is TRBJ2-3; D might be TRBD2 (6 bases). V shed 4 bases and J shed 8 bases, with 13 bases lying between them. From germline, CDR1 is SGHAT and CDR2 FQNNGV. This CDR3 comprises 13 residues. The CDR3 nucleotides are TGTGCCAGCAGCTCGACTAGAGTAGGTACGCAGTATTTT. It translates to CASSSTRVGTQYF.

V gene TRBV4-2 combines with J gene TRBJ2-1, with 7 positions matching TRBD2. The germline V gene has CDR1 LGHNA and CDR2 YNFKEQ. V shed 0 bases and J 5 bases; nucleotides not matched to a gene: 7. This CDR3 spans 16 amino acids. The CDR3 loop reads CASSQDHGAGNNEQFF. CDR3 bases: TGTGCCAGCAGCCAAGATCATGGAGCGGGAAACAATGAGCAGTTCTTC.

There are many counts of this clonotype. The V gene is TRBV5-4, the J gene TRBJ1-6, with 9 nucleotides matching TRBD1. Germline V gene data show CDR1 as SGHNT and CDR2 as YYREEE (reference sequence). The CDR3 runs 15 residues. With 5 bases clipped from V and 9 bases from J, the junction kept 9 bases outside the gene matches. The DNA of the CDR3 is TGTGCCAGCAGGAATCAAACAGGGGGCGGTTCACCCCTCCACTTT. Translating gives CASRNQTGGGSPLHF.

In this sample, this clonotype turned up many times. The chain employs TRBV29-1 and TRBJ2-5, with D possibly called TRBD1 or TRBD2 (5 bases each). CDR1 SQVTM and CDR2 ANQGSEA come from the germline V gene. The CDR3 covers 14 residues. V was pared by 5 bases and J by 4 bases, with 17 bases between. CDR3 sequence: CSVRSGTQRETQYF. The CDR3 nucleotides are TGCAGCGTTCGGTCAGGGACGCAACGAGAGACCCAGTACTTC.

This clonotype was recorded at least ten times. The CDR3 region has the DNA TGTGCCACTGGGACAGGGGGTACTGAAGCTTTCTTT. Translation: CATGTGGTEAFF. The chain carries TRBV6-5 and TRBJ1-1, with 11 bases lining up with TRBD1. Losses at the gene ends were 10 bases for V and 5 bases for J; bases not matched to a gene: 3. The length of the CDR3 is 12 residues. Germline V gene lookup returns CDR1 MNHEY and CDR2 SVGAGI.

This clonotype was seen ten or more times. The V gene is TRBV13, the J gene TRBJ2-2; 8 bases are shared with TRBD1. The junction had 5 bases not matched to a gene; V was cut back by 3 bases and J by 5 bases. This CDR3 comprises 15 residues. CDR1 PRHDT and CDR2 FYEKMQ come from the germline V gene (reference sequence). CDR3 sequence reads: CASSFDRGRTGELFF. The CDR3 nucleotides are TGTGCCAGCAGCTTTGACAGGGGACGAACCGGGGAGCTGTTTTTT.

This clonotype occurred a few times. The rearrangement uses TRBV12-3 or TRBV12-4 and TRBJ2-3; D is undetermined. The CDR3 runs 16 residues. The germline V and J ends were trimmed by 1 base and 5 bases, with 16 bases remaining between them. This chain's CDR3 is CASSLGPIIRLDTQYF. Here the CDR3 DNA reads TGTGCCAGCAGTTTAGGGCCGATAATCCGTCTAGATACGCAGTATTTT.

The chain links TRBV10-1 to TRBJ1-1; D is undetermined. Between the trimmed V and J ends, which lost 0 bases and 5 bases, there was a span of 7 bases. The CDR3 covers 13 residues. The germline CDR1 and CDR2 sequences are WNHNN and SYGVQD (reference sequence). In DNA form, the CDR3 reads TGCGCCAGCAGTGAGTCGAGGCTTACTGAAGCTTTCTTT. It codes for CASSESRLTEAFF.

With regard to this clonotype: With a much larger clone just one base away, this may be a read error. Given the absence of the conserved phenylalanine or tryptophan at the CDR3 end, a read error is likely. The chain joins TRBV7-8 to TRBJ2-6, with TRBD1 as a possible D gene (6 bases). This CDR3 region has 16 residues. The V gene lost 0 bases and the J gene lost 4 bases, with 10 bases spanning the gap. Per the germline V gene, CDR1 is SGHVS and CDR2 is FQNEAQ. The CDR3 coding sequence is TGTGCCAGCAGCTTAGCCACAGGGTCCGGGGCCAACGTCCTGACTTTA. It specifies CASSLATGSGANVLTL.

The chain is built from TRBV5-4 and TRBJ1-2, with 9 bases matching TRBD1. The CDR3 runs to 15 residues. Germline values: CDR1 SGHNT, CDR2 YYREEE (reference sequence). The V segment lost 4 bases and the J segment 6 bases; nucleotides outside the gene matches: 10. As DNA, the CDR3 is TGTGCCAGCAGCAGGCCACGGGACAGGGCCCATGGCTACACCTTC. Protein product: CASSRPRDRAHGYTF.

In its sample, this clonotype was seen a few times. The genes are TRBV2 and TRBJ1-1, with 8 bases that match TRBD1. The CDR3 is made up of 15 amino acids. Unmatched junction bases numbered 11, after V lost 11 bases and J lost 0 bases. Germline assignment: CDR1 SNHLY and CDR2 FYNNEI. In nucleotides, the CDR3 is TGTGCCGGGACAGGTCTAAGGGGCATGAACACTGAAGCTTTCTTT. Translation gives CAGTGLRGMNTEAFF.

The table lists this clonotype with many counts. The chain combines TRBV7-2 with TRBJ2-1; 7 positions agree with TRBD2. V was pared by 7 bases and J by 0 bases, with 6 bases of the junction left unmatched. The germline V gene encodes CDR1 SGHTA and CDR2 FQGNSA. CDR3 length: 15 residues. CDR3 sequence reads: CASTASGISYNEQFF. The CDR3 nucleotides read TGTGCCAGCACCGCTAGCGGTATCTCCTACAATGAGCAGTTCTTC.

This chain joins TRBV7-2 and TRBJ2-3, with D possibly TRBD1 on 6 matching bases. This CDR3 contains 13 residues. From germline, CDR1 is SGHTA and CDR2 FQGNSA. V dropped 5 bases and J dropped 9 bases, with 15 bases sitting between them. The CDR3 sequence: CASSPGGQTTQYF. CDR3 in DNA: TGTGCCAGCAGCCCCGGAGGACAGACAACGCAGTATTTT.

This clonotype came up many times. This rearrangement joins TRBV18 to TRBJ2-1, with unresolved D. The CDR3 spans 15 residues. Between the trimmed V and J ends, which lost 0 bases and 6 bases, there was a span of 12 bases. CDR1 and CDR2 (germline): KGHSH, LQKENI. CDR3 amino acids: CASSPPVMGINEQFF. The CDR3 DNA follows: TGTGCCAGCTCACCACCGGTAATGGGGATCAATGAGCAGTTCTTC.

This clonotype was counted at least ten times. This rearrangement joins TRBV29-1 to TRBJ1-1; D is unclear. Germline V gives CDR1 SQVTM, CDR2 ANQGSEA. Trimming stripped 1 base from V and 2 bases from J, with 8 bases between. This CDR3 spans 13 amino acids. The CDR3 DNA reads TGCAGCGTTGAAGGGGAGGTCAACACTGAAGCTTTCTTT. Protein sequence: CSVEGEVNTEAFF.

This clonotype appeared many times. The chain carries TRBV15 and TRBJ1-1; D gene ambiguous. This CDR3 region has 15 residues. Germline V gives CDR1 LNHNV, CDR2 YYDKDF (reference sequence). Trimming stripped 0 bases from V and 1 base from J, with 9 bases between. The CDR3 DNA reads TGTGCCACCAGCAGAGATTTGGGAGAGAACACTGAAGCTTTCTTT. Translating gives CATSRDLGENTEAFF.

This clonotype was found many times. The chain recombines TRBV7-2 with TRBJ1-3; 8 bases map to TRBD1. V trimming: 4 bases; J trimming: 0 bases; junction bases outside the gene matches: 2. CDR1 and CDR2 (germline): SGHTA, FQGNSA. The CDR3 loop spans 15 amino acids. This chain's CDR3 is CASSSTGGSGNTIYF. In nucleotides, the CDR3 is TGTGCCAGCAGCTCAACAGGGGGCTCTGGAAACACCATATATTTT.

This clonotype has a count of ten or more. The V call is TRBV7-2, the J call TRBJ2-7; TRBD1 matches at 9 bases. The CDR3 sequence is 14 residues long. Germline V gene lookup returns CDR1 SGHTA and CDR2 FQGNSA. Trimming at V came to 3 bases and at J to 2 bases, leaving 2 bases not matched to a gene. The CDR3, as DNA: TGTGCCAGCAGCTTCACAGGGGGCACCTACGAGCAGTACTTC. Encoded protein: CASSFTGGTYEQYF.

This clonotype was recorded many times. As DNA, the CDR3 is TGTGCCATCAGTCTTACGGATACGCAGTATTTT. This translates into CAISLTDTQYF. This chain joins TRBV10-3 and TRBJ2-3; D is uncertain. The V and J ends lost 5 bases and 6 bases respectively, with 6 bases between them. Germline values: CDR1 ENHRY, CDR2 SYGVKD. The CDR3 has 11 residues.

This clonotype was counted ten times or more. J is TRBJ1-1 and V is TRBV11-2; D gene unclear. This CDR3 spans 17 amino acids. The ends were cut back, 1 base at V and 0 bases at J, with 15 bases in the middle. Germline loops: CDR1 SGHAT, CDR2 FQNNGV. The chain's CDR3 is CASSLVGSGRLNTEAFF. DNA for the CDR3: TGTGCCAGCAGCTTAGTAGGTTCGGGTCGGCTGAACACTGAAGCTTTCTTT.

This clonotype was counted many times. V usage is TRBV4-2 and J usage is TRBJ1-4, with TRBD1 as a possible D gene (5 bases). Germline V lookup: CDR1 LGHNA, CDR2 YNFKEQ. Between the trimmed V and J ends, which lost 1 base and 5 bases, there was a span of 8 bases. The CDR3 is 14 amino acids. CDR3 residues: CASSQGGENEKLFF. For the CDR3, the DNA is TGTGCCAGCAGCCAAGGGGGGGAGAATGAAAAACTGTTTTTT.

The J gene is TRBJ2-1, the V gene TRBV12-5, with 7 bases identical to TRBD2. This CDR3 is built from 14 residues. V lost 7 bases, J lost 0 bases, and 3 bases stayed unmatched. Germline V gene data show CDR1 as LGHNT and CDR2 as FRNRAP. The CDR3 spells CASAGTNSYNEQFF. The CDR3 DNA sequence: TGTGCTAGTGCCGGGACTAACTCCTACAATGAGCAGTTCTTC. The complete variable domain, with remaining parts taken from reference TRBV12-5 and TRBJ2-1, reads DARVTQTPRHKVTEMGQEVTMRCQPILGHNTVFWYRQTMMQGLELLAYFRNRAPLDDSGMPKDRFSAEMPDATLATLKIQPSEPRDSAVYFCASAGTNSYNEQFFGPGTRLTVL.

This clonotype was counted ten times or more. V is TRBV4-2 and J is TRBJ2-7, with 7 bases lining up with TRBD2. The germline V gene has CDR1 LGHNA and CDR2 YNFKEQ. The CDR3 consists of 15 residues. The V gene end was trimmed by 4 bases and the J gene end by 1 base; junction bases not matched to a gene: 7. CDR3 amino acids: CASSPNLAESYEQYF. The CDR3 nucleotides read TGTGCCAGCAGCCCGAACCTAGCGGAGTCCTACGAGCAGTACTTC.

This clonotype was seen at least ten times. V usage is TRBV12-3 or TRBV12-4 and J usage is TRBJ2-4; D is possibly TRBD1 (5 bases). The CDR3 contains 17 residues. V shed 1 base and J shed 0 bases, with 13 bases lying between them. CDR3 sequence reads: CASSLGRNRIAKNIQYF. The CDR3 DNA follows: TGTGCCAGCAGTTTAGGGAGAAACAGGATAGCCAAAAACATTCAGTACTTC.

CDR3 nucleotide sequence: TGTGCCAGCAGCTTGAGTCTGCCCGATGAGCAGTTCTTC. Translated, it gives CASSLSLPDEQFF. The chain employs TRBV11-2 and TRBJ2-1, with D uncertain. CDR1 SGHAT and CDR2 FQNNGV come from the germline V gene. Deletions cut 3 bases from V and 8 bases from J, with 11 bases between. The CDR3 is 13 residues long.

The sample holds many counts of this clonotype. This chain uses TRBV7-8 with TRBJ1-2; perhaps TRBD1 as D (6 bases). The V and J ends lost 3 bases and 2 bases respectively, with 10 bases between them. The germline CDR1 and CDR2 sequences are SGHVS and FQNEAQ. This CDR3 contains 14 residues. The DNA for the CDR3 is TGTGCCAGCAGCTTGGGACACAAGAACTATGGCTACACCTTC. Its translation: CASSLGHKNYGYTF. Supplemented by reference TRBV7-8 and TRBJ1-2, the full variable domain reads GAGVSQSPRYKVAKRGQDVALRCDPISGHVSLFWYQQALGQGPEFLTYFQNEAQLDKSGLPSDRFFAERPEGSVSTLKIQRTQQEDSAVYLCASSLGHKNYGYTFGSGTRLTVV.

At least ten counts were recorded for this clonotype. The chain recombines TRBV12-3 or TRBV12-4 with TRBJ2-7; 13 bases map to TRBD2. J gave up 2 bases and V 6 bases, and 4 bases lay outside the gene matches. CDR3 length: 15 amino acids. The CDR3 here is CASSPGTSGTYEQYF. The CDR3 DNA sequence: TGTGCCAGCAGCCCCGGGACTAGCGGGACCTACGAGCAGTACTTC.

At least ten counts were recorded for this clonotype. CDR3 nucleotide sequence: TGTGCCAGTAGTACCGGACAGCAAGAGACCCAGTACTTC. Its translation is CASSTGQQETQYF. The rearrangement links TRBV19 to TRBJ2-5; D might be TRBD1 (6 bases). Trimming removed 4 bases from V and 2 bases from J, with 8 bases in between. From germline, CDR1 is LNHDA and CDR2 SQIVND (reference sequence). The CDR3 is 13 residues long.

This chain connects TRBV20-1 to TRBJ1-1; D is possibly TRBD1 (5 bases). The CDR3 covers 16 residues. Between the trimmed V and J ends, which lost 5 bases and 0 bases, there was a span of 19 bases. Germline lookup yields CDR1 DFQATT and CDR2 SNEGSKA (reference sequence). In DNA form, the CDR3 reads TGCAGTGCTGCAATGGGGGTCAACCTCATGAACACTGAAGCTTTCTTT. Amino acids: CSAAMGVNLMNTEAFF.

V is TRBV7-9 and J is TRBJ1-6, with D unclear. Between the trimmed V and J ends, which lost 4 bases and 0 bases, there was a span of 10 bases. The CDR3 length is 16 residues. Germline lookup yields CDR1 SEHNR and CDR2 FQNEAQ (reference sequence). CDR3 residues: CASSSVGSSYNSPLHF. For the CDR3, the DNA is TGTGCCAGCAGCTCCGTCGGGAGCTCCTATAATTCACCCCTCCACTTT.

CDR3 protein: CASSFAGELFF. The CDR3, as DNA: TGTGCCAGCAGCTTTGCCGGGGAGCTGTTTTTT. The V call is TRBV11-2, the J call TRBJ2-2, with no clear D. CDR1 is SGHAT, CDR2 FQNNGV, per germline. Trimming pared 3 bases from V and 6 bases from J, leaving 2 bases between. The CDR3 is 11 residues long.

This rearrangement joins TRBV10-3 to TRBJ2-2; 7 bases are shared with TRBD2. This CDR3 is 14 amino acids long. The ends lost 7 bases at V and 3 bases at J; junction bases unmatched: 5. Germline values: CDR1 ENHRY, CDR2 SYGVKD. The CDR3 DNA is TGTGCCATCAAGGGCGCGGGGGACACCGGGGAGCTGTTTTTT. Translated, it gives CAIKGAGDTGELFF.